This paragraph covers one T cell receptor beta chain sequence. In germline, CDR1 is LGHNT, CDR2 FRNRAP. The CDR3 consists of 15 residues. Losses at the gene ends were 4 bases for V and 8 bases for J; bases not matched to a gene: 11. The record originates from a study of blood T cell repertoires in COVID-19. On the study more broadly: Sites in the United States, Italy and Spain provided acute and convalescent COVID-19 samples. The analysed material was cDNA or gDNA that came from T cells, B-cell-depleted T cells, or PBMCs.

Authors' data handling: Nucleated cell number was recorded as an estimate derived from reference gene primer amplification. The protocol was immunoSEQ multiplex PCR, while the TCRdb copy is restricted to in-frame clones and leaves out a portion. V, J and clone size reflect that table, while D and trimming were determined from the DNA. The table records under 95,000 clones, roughly 78% of them present only once. The chain couples TRBV12-5 to TRBJ1-1; 9 nucleotides line up with TRBD1. This TCR derives from a woman older than 75 with acute or convalescent COVID-19. The sample was peripheral blood. The CDR3 protein is CASGSATGQGREAFF. The CDR3 DNA is TGTGCTAGTGGTTCTGCAACGGGACAGGGCCGAGAAGCTTTCTTT.